These T cell receptor beta chains were read from a single sample in a study of PD-1 blockade in classical Hodgkin lymphoma. Method: immunoSEQ multiplex PCR; TCRdb's copy keeps in-frame clones and lacks some. The sample gives 85,000 to 90,000 clones, approximately 90% of which show up once; around 2.7% is in the top ten. The source was peripheral blood mononuclear cells (PBMCs), collected before the fourth cycle of nivolumab. Source of these receptors: a human donor with classical Hodgkin lymphoma. The CDR3 runs from the conserved cysteine through the conserved F or W. Each record gives: clone size, V gene, J gene, D gene, CDR3 protein, CDR3 DNA. The D gene is left open where the match is weak. Some rows mark clone size as missing; the rest say once, few, many or name a class of expanded clone.

.	TRBV9	TRBJ2-1	.	CASSVAPLSSYNEQFF	TGTGCCAGCAGCGTAGCTCCCCTAAGCTCCTACAATGAGCAGTTCTTC
.	TRBV4-2	TRBJ2-7	TRBD1	CASSQTGGLYEQYF	TGTGCCAGCAGCCAAACAGGGGGCCTTTACGAGCAGTACTTC
.	TRBV18	TRBJ2-1	.	CASSPRVAYNEQFF	TGTGCCAGCTCACCACGGGTCGCCTACAATGAGCAGTTCTTC
.	TRBV5-8	TRBJ1-5	.	CASSSTKGGRGGNQPQHF	TGTGCCAGCAGTTCTACTAAGGGGGGCCGCGGCGGCAATCAGCCCCAGCATTTT
.	TRBV19	TRBJ1-1	.	CASRLGSHTEAFF	TGTGCCAGTCGATTAGGCTCCCACACTGAAGCTTTCTTT
.	TRBV7-2	TRBJ2-7	TRBD2	CASSLGTSVYEQYF	TGTGCCAGCAGCTTAGGGACTAGCGTCTACGAGCAGTACTTC
.	TRBV9	TRBJ2-3	.	CATSEGHSTDTQYF	TGTGCCACCTCCGAAGGCCATAGCACAGATACGCAGTATTTT
.	TRBV5-1	TRBJ2-7	.	CASSLVSIGGRPGTPSYEQYF	TGCGCCAGCAGCTTGGTTTCGATCGGAGGTCGACCAGGGACCCCCTCCTACGAGCAGTACTTC
.	TRBV30	TRBJ1-2	.	CAWSVSRGDSTF	TGTGCCTGGAGTGTATCGAGGGGAGACAGCACCTTC
.	TRBV10-3	TRBJ2-7	TRBD1	CAISEEDRGYEQYF	TGTGCCATCAGTGAGGAAGACAGGGGATACGAGCAGTACTTC
.	TRBV5-1	TRBJ2-5	.	CASSLNSGTQETQYF	TGCGCCAGCAGCTTGAACTCGGGGACCCAAGAGACCCAGTACTTC
.	TRBV18	TRBJ2-6	.	CASSPPSGANVLTF	TGTGCCAGCTCACCGCCCTCTGGGGCCAACGTCCTGACTTTC
.	TRBV6-5	TRBJ2-1	.	CASRRGARNNEQFF	TGTGCCAGCAGAAGGGGGGCCAGGAACAATGAGCAGTTCTTC
.	TRBV25-1	TRBJ1-1	.	CASNPGAGSEAFF	TGTGCCAGCAATCCGGGGGCTGGGTCTGAAGCTTTCTTT
.	TRBV6-1	TRBJ1-1	.	CASSWFSGSNTEAFF	TGTGCCAGCAGCTGGTTTTCTGGTTCGAACACTGAAGCTTTCTTT
.	TRBV4-2	TRBJ2-5	.	CASSPEPETQYF	TGTGCCAGCAGCCCAGAACCGGAGACCCAGTACTTC
.	TRBV5-8	TRBJ1-2	.	CASSLRGAGYTF	TGTGCCAGCAGCTTGCGAGGGGCCGGCTACACCTTC
.	TRBV7-8	TRBJ2-1	.	CASSLPRVYNEQFF	TGTGCCAGCAGCCTCCCGCGGGTATACAATGAGCAGTTCTTC
.	TRBV5-1	TRBJ2-7	TRBD1	CASSLEPGQASEQYF	TGCGCCAGCAGCTTGGAGCCGGGACAGGCCAGCGAGCAGTACTTC
.	TRBV5-1	TRBJ2-1	.	CATPGHLPDHEQFF	TGCGCCACCCCGGGCCATCTTCCGGACCATGAGCAGTTCTTC
.	TRBV18	TRBJ2-2	.	CASSPSGGPTGELFF	TGTGCCAGCTCACCCTCCGGGGGCCCTACCGGGGAGCTGTTTTTT
.	TRBV19	TRBJ2-2	TRBD1	CASRETGATGELFF	TGTGCCAGTAGAGAGACAGGGGCTACCGGGGAGCTGTTTTTT
once	TRBV5-4	TRBJ2-2	TRBD1	CASSVGQGSVYTNTGELFF	TGTGCCAGCAGCGTTGGACAGGGATCGGTATACACGAACACCGGGGAGCTGTTTTTT
.	TRBV27	TRBJ2-7	.	CASSLSPTWLEQYF	TGTGCCAGCAGTTTGAGCCCAACATGGTTGGAGCAGTACTTC
.	TRBV7-9	TRBJ2-1	.	CASSRSIPEFF	TGTGCCAGCAGCCGATCAATACCCGAATTCTTC
once	TRBV6-5	TRBJ1-2	TRBD1	CASSNSRQGRYGYTF	TGTGCCAGCAGTAACTCCCGACAGGGAAGATATGGCTACACCTTC
once	TRBV6-1	TRBJ2-5	.	CASRGTSETQYF	TGTGCCAGCCGGGGGACATCAGAGACCCAGTACTTC
.	TRBV5-4	TRBJ1-1	.	CASSLPRGDTEAFF	TGTGCCAGCAGCTTGCCACGGGGGGACACTGAAGCTTTCTTT
.	TRBV7-9	TRBJ1-5	.	CASSSITKPDQPQHF	TGTGCCAGCAGCTCCATAACTAAGCCTGATCAGCCCCAGCATTTT
.	TRBV18	TRBJ2-7	TRBD1	CASSPRTGSYEQYF	TGTGCCAGCTCACCGCGGACAGGGAGTTACGAGCAGTACTTC
once	TRBV7-3	TRBJ1-1	.	CASSFARGDAFF	TGTGCCAGCAGCTTCGCGCGGGGTGACGCTTTCTTT
.	TRBV18	TRBJ2-2	.	CASSPAVGARRGTGELFF	TGTGCCAGCTCACCGGCGGTGGGGGCGCGACGAGGAACCGGGGAGCTGTTTTTT
.	TRBV7-6	TRBJ2-3	TRBD2	CASSSSLAGGPDTQYF	TGTGCCAGCAGTTCCTCCCTAGCGGGGGGGCCAGATACGCAGTATTTT
once	TRBV9	TRBJ2-1	TRBD2	CASSVTSGGAPTWSYNEQLF	TGTGCCAGCAGCGTGACTAGCGGGGGAGCCCCCACATGGTCCTACAATGAGCAGCTCTTC
.	TRBV7-3	TRBJ2-1	.	CASSLPRNNEQFF	TGTGCCAGCAGCTTACCTAGAAACAATGAGCAGTTCTTC
.	TRBV9	TRBJ2-3	.	CASSVLTTQVPDTQYF	TGTGCCAGCAGCGTACTCACCACCCAAGTCCCAGATACGCAGTATTTT
.	TRBV29-1	TRBJ1-2	.	CSVVEGVSGYTF	TGCAGCGTTGTGGAAGGGGTGAGCGGCTACACCTTC
.	TRBV9	TRBJ2-7	.	CASSSLAGVYEQYF	TGTGCCAGCAGCTCACTCGCAGGGGTCTACGAGCAGTACTTC
.	TRBV5-1	TRBJ1-3	.	CASSLERIGNTIYF	TGCGCCAGCAGCTTGGAACGGATCGGAAACACCATATATTTT
.	TRBV10-3	TRBJ2-3	TRBD2	CAIAGGRTDTQYF	TGTGCCATAGCGGGGGGACGCACAGATACGCAGTATTTT
.	TRBV7-6	TRBJ2-5	.	CASSVLARAETQYF	TGTGCCAGCAGCGTTCTAGCGAGGGCGGAGACCCAGTACTTC
.	TRBV7-6	TRBJ2-1	.	CASSPGGLNEQFF	TGTGCCAGCAGCCCGGGGGGCCTAAATGAGCAGTTCTTC
.	TRBV6-6	TRBJ2-1	TRBD2	CASSSTWGGEQFF	TGTGCCAGCAGTTCTACCTGGGGGGGGGAGCAGTTCTTC